These T cell receptor beta chains were read from a single sample in a study of Ad26.COV2.S vaccination and SARS-CoV-2 variants. Using immunoSEQ multiplex PCR, the repertoire was profiled, and TCRdb retains in-frame clones only, with some absent. The table records approximately 480,000 clones, about 83% of them present only once. Sequenced here: peripheral blood, sampled in a trial of Ad26.COV2.S vaccine versus placebo. These receptors were taken from a person aged 18-60 years who received the Ad26.COV2.S COVID-19 vaccine or a placebo. The CDR3 runs from the conserved cysteine through the conserved F or W. The D gene is left open where the match is weak. Some rows mark clone size as missing; the rest say once, few, many or name a class of expanded clone.

>NA|TRBJ1-3|NA|TRBV10-3
CAISEWDTGTTIYF
TGTGCCATCAGTGAGTGGGACACAGGAACCACCATATATTTT
>TRBD1|TRBJ1-3|many|TRBV28
CASSLLSGTGMELSGNTIYF
TGTGCCAGCAGTTTACTTTCGGGGACAGGGATGGAATTATCTGGAAACACCATATATTTT
>NA|TRBJ1-2|NA|TRBV7-2
CASSLELLRPGEGYTF
TGTGCCAGCAGCTTAGAACTCTTACGGCCGGGGGAAGGCTACACCTTC
>TRBD1|TRBJ2-3|NA|TRBV7-7
CASSETGASTDTQYF
TGTGCTAGCAGCGAAACAGGGGCAAGCACAGATACGCAGTATTTT
>NA|TRBJ1-2|NA|TRBV28
CASRDYSGYTF
TGTGCCAGCAGGGACTACTCTGGCTACACCTTC
>NA|TRBJ2-1|NA|TRBV7-2
CASSLAQTREQFF
TGTGCCAGCAGCTTAGCACAAACTAGGGAGCAGTTCTTC
>NA|TRBJ1-4|NA|TRBV2
CASSDVPQSGEKLFF
TGTGCCAGCAGTGATGTCCCGCAGAGCGGTGAAAAACTGTTTTTT
>NA|TRBJ1-1|few|TRBV6-5
CASRRTVNTEAFF
TGTGCCAGCAGGAGGACGGTGAACACTGAAGCTTTCTTT
>NA|TRBJ2-7|NA|TRBV5-4
CASSLGPIRDEQYF
TGTGCCAGCAGCTTGGGTCCTATCCGCGACGAGCAGTACTTC
>TRBD1|TRBJ1-4|NA|TRBV9
CASSVGGGQGAGKLFF
TGTGCCAGCAGCGTAGGAGGTGGTCAGGGGGCAGGAAAACTGTTTTTT
>NA|TRBJ1-1|NA|TRBV5-1
CASSIRLSTEAFF
TGCGCCAGCAGCATTCGATTATCCACTGAAGCTTTCTTT